The 14 T cell receptor beta chains presented below share a single source sample, sequenced in a study of cytomegalovirus exposure and HLA in healthy donors. Amplification used 60 Vbeta primers and 13 Jbeta primers. Libraries were prepared by immunoSEQ multiplex PCR; TCRdb keeps only in-frame clonotypes and omits some of them. The sample holds approximately 110,000 clones, more than 60% seen once. Sequencing was performed on PBMCs. These receptors all come from a woman aged 40 to 49 in good health and CMV-seronegative.

The chain uses TRBV4-3 and TRBJ1-5; D unclear. The CDR3 is 15 residues long. Trimming shortened V by 2 bases and J by 3 bases, and 11 bases separated the two germline ends. Germline loops: CDR1 LGHNA, CDR2 YSLEER. The CDR3 protein is CASSQSSEYNQPQHF. The CDR3 DNA reads as TGCGCCAGCAGCCAATCGAGCGAGTACAATCAGCCCCAGCATTTT.

This chain uses TRBV4-2 with TRBJ2-5; D might be TRBD2 (5 bases). V lost 0 bases to trimming and J lost 5 bases, with 13 bases between them. The length of the CDR3 is 15 residues. In germline, CDR1 is LGHNA, CDR2 YNFKEQ. The CDR3 loop reads CASSQDPGIGETQYF. In DNA, the CDR3 is TGTGCCAGCAGCCAAGACCCGGGGATCGGCGAGACCCAGTACTTC.

The rearrangement uses TRBV4-1 and TRBJ2-7, with a possible D match to TRBD1 (5 bases). The germline CDR1 and CDR2 sequences are MGHRA and YSYEKL. The CDR3 loop spans 13 amino acids. V lost 1 base, J lost 4 bases, and 8 bases lay in between. CDR3 sequence reads: CASSQGTQYEQYF. Here the CDR3 DNA reads TGCGCCAGCAGCCAAGGGACACAGTACGAGCAGTACTTC.

The chain joins TRBV4-3 to TRBJ2-5, with D possibly matching TRBD2 (5 bases). The CDR3 spans 15 residues. With 8 bases removed from V and 5 bases from J, the gap between germline ends came to 21 bases. Germline CDR1 and CDR2: LGHNA and YSLEER. The CDR3 here is CASSRAGTTGETQYF. The DNA of the CDR3 is TGCGCCAGCTCCCGCGCGGGCACCACTGGGGAGACCCAGTACTTC.

This clone was recorded once. The chain joins TRBV25-1 to TRBJ2-3; D unresolved. V was clipped by 1 base and J by 2 bases, with 10 bases between them. This CDR3 is built from 15 residues. Germline V gene data show CDR1 as MGHDK and CDR2 as SYGVNS. CDR3: CASSESQTTTDTQYF. CDR3 DNA: TGTGCCAGCAGTGAATCTCAGACAACCACAGATACGCAGTATTTT.

V usage is TRBV28 and J usage is TRBJ2-5; 12 bases are shared with TRBD1. This CDR3 contains 14 residues. Germline CDR1 is MDHEN and CDR2 is SYDVKM. Germline trimming cut 6 bases from V and 4 bases from J; bases unmatched to any gene: 3. The CDR3 region is CASRGQGARETQYF. The DNA for the CDR3 is TGTGCCAGCAGGGGACAGGGGGCGCGAGAGACCCAGTACTTC.

This chain joins TRBV4-1 and TRBJ2-7; D not resolved. The CDR3 loop spans 14 amino acids. Trimming took 1 base from V and 1 from J, leaving 8 bases between them. The germline CDR1 and CDR2 sequences are MGHRA and YSYEKL. CDR3 sequence (DNA): TGCGCCAGCAGCCAAGTGTCCAGATCCTACGAGCAGTACTTC. Amino acids: CASSQVSRSYEQYF.

This sequence joins TRBV9 and TRBJ2-1, with 12 bases fitting TRBD2. Trimming took 1 base from V and 7 from J; bases not matched to a gene: 3. The CDR3 covers 15 residues. Per germline, CDR1 SGDLS and CDR2 YYNGEE. The CDR3 is CASSVLAGGGNEQFF. The CDR3 DNA reads TGTGCCAGCAGCGTACTAGCGGGGGGGGGAAATGAGCAGTTCTTC.

Details on this clone: At one boundary the junction diverges from the germline segment, which might be a read error. CDR3 sequence reads: CASSQVWAGGPMNTEASF. The CDR3 nucleotides are TGCGCCAGCAGCCAAGTCTGGGCAGGGGGGCCGATGAACACTGAAGCTTCCTTT. The chain combines TRBV4-3 with TRBJ1-1; 7 positions match TRBD1. Germline V gene lookup returns CDR1 LGHNA and CDR2 YSLEER. The CDR3 contains 18 residues.

The rearrangement links TRBV27 to TRBJ2-5, with D perhaps TRBD2 (5 bases). TRBJ2-7 explains the end of the DNA better; the J call may be wrong. Germline loops: CDR1 MNHEY, CDR2 SMNVEV (reference sequence). CDR3 length: 11 residues. Here the CDR3 reads CASRREDEQYF. DNA for the CDR3: TGTGCCAGCAGACGGGAAGACGAGCAGTACTTC.

The chain has TRBV18 and TRBJ2-2, with TRBD1 matching 9 bases. After removal of 0 bases from V and 5 bases from J, the junction contained 4 bases not matched to a gene. The CDR3 extends over 16 amino acids. In germline, CDR1 is KGHSH, CDR2 LQKENI. The CDR3 DNA reads TGTGCCAGCTCACCACCGGGACAGGGATCGACCGGGGAGCTGTTTTTT. It is translated as CASSPPGQGSTGELFF.

The gene calls are TRBV5-6 and TRBJ1-4; no firm D call. Looked up from germline, CDR1 is SGHDT and CDR2 is YYEEEE. This CDR3 is 12 amino acids long. V lost 5 bases to trimming and J lost 4 bases, with 6 bases between them. DNA of the CDR3: TGTGCCAGCAGGAGAATTAATGAAAAACTGTTTTTT. This sequence encodes CASRRINEKLFF.

In the case of this clone: In the same sample, other DNA sequences code for this CDR3. The rearrangement joins TRBV9 to TRBJ2-3, with TRBD2 identical over 7 bases. V was clipped by 0 bases and J by 0 bases; unmatched bases: 1. This CDR3 spans 15 amino acids. Per germline, CDR1 SGDLS and CDR2 YYNGEE. CDR3 DNA sequence: TGTGCCAGCAGCGTAGCGGGGGGTAGCACAGATACGCAGTATTTT. Translation gives CASSVAGGSTDTQYF.

The chain uses TRBV18 and TRBJ1-3; a weak D match, TRBD1 (6 bases). The V gene's germline CDR1 is KGHSH and CDR2 LQKENI. Trimming stripped 6 bases from V and 0 bases from J, with 12 bases between. CDR3 length: 15 residues. CDR3 in DNA: TGTGCCAGCTCGCCTGGGACAAACTCTGGAAACACCATATATTTT. It translates to CASSPGTNSGNTIYF.